This TCR beta chain comes out of a study of cytomegalovirus exposure and HLA in healthy donors (TCRdb year 2017). Regarding the complete study: A later analysis indicated that the 130 or so validation repertoires were generated on the platform also employed for the roughly 650 repertoires of the first cohort. The study was designed to test whether signatures of past pathogen exposure could be identified by cataloging public T cell receptors. In addition to the first cohort of 666 subjects, a separate validation cohort of 100 to 150 different subjects was used. To predict cytomegalovirus infection status, the study combined high-throughput TCR immunosequencing, statistical association of individual TCRs with disease status, and machine learning.

General study outcomes and caveats: A few of the identified cytomegalovirus-associated TCR beta chains were confirmed in vitro to be specific for cytomegalovirus antigens. Most TCR sequences were seen in very few donors, while some public TCRs were found in many individuals. A later analysis found that TCRs clustered in the first cohort also tended to co-occur in the roughly 120 validation repertoires, with 94% of cluster scores above 0. The study listed 150 to 200 TCR beta chains as associated with cytomegalovirus. The classifier was reported to diagnose cytomegalovirus status with high specificity and sensitivity in both the original cohort and the validation cohort. All 120 or so repertoires were used to score co-occurrence in the validation cohort in a later analysis, because that analysis had no HLA typing for the cohort. According to the authors, the approach could potentially be generalized to other disease states and immunological phenotypes.

According to the germline V gene, CDR1 reads KGHSH and CDR2 reads LQKENI. Germline trimming: 3 bases from V, 7 bases from J; junction bases outside gene matches: 5. There are 14 amino acids in the CDR3, from cysteine to phenylalanine inclusive. Only the CDR3 part of the read is kept: 42 bases, read in frame from the first base. Donors formed part of the validation cohort, which comprised over a hundred subjects and was distinct from the first cohort of 550 to 850 subjects. Concerning this clone itself: It has no known antigen specificity. Base qualities are missing; no much larger clone stands one base away.

Receptor amplification or capture employed the immunoSEQ multiplex PCR assay. Per the authors' processing: A statistical classification framework was developed to diagnose cytomegalovirus status using the catalog of TCR beta chain sequences. The immuneACCESS repertoire file appears here via TCRdb, limited to in-frame rearrangements. These files lack a portion of the clones; in checked studies, under half of the deficit traces to unresolved V genes, and the cause of the others is not known. The DNA gave D and trimming, while V, J and clone size come from that table. Across this sample there are about 150,000 clones, with approximately 86% seen only once. Jointly, the top ten make up 20% to 25% of the sample.

The sample taken for sequencing was PBMCs. The rearranged chain carries TRBV18 and TRBJ1-3, and 8 junctional nucleotides match TRBD1. The sequence was obtained from a man between 18 and 35 years old in good health and CMV-seropositive. The CDR3: CASSPPGQVNTIYF. The DNA sequence is as follows: TGTGCCAGCTCACCTCCGGGACAGGTGAACACCATATATTTT.